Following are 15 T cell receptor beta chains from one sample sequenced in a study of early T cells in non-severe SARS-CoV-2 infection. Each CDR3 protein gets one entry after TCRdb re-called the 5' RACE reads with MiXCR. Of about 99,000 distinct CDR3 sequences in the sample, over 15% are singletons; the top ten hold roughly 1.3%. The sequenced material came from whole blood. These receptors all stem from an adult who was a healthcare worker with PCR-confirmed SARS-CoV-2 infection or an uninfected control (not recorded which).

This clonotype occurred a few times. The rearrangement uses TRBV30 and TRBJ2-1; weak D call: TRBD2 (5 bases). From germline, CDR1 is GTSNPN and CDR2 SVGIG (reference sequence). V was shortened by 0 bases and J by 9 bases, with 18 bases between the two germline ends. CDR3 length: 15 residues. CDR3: CAWSVKSGRAGEQFF. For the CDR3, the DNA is TGTGCCTGGAGTGTCAAGAGCGGTCGGGCGGGTGAGCAGTTCTTC.

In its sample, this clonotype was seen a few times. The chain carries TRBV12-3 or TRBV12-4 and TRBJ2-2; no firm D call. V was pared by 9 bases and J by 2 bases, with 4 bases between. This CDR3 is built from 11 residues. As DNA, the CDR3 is TGTGCCAGTAGAAACACCGGGGAGCTGTTTTTT. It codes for CASRNTGELFF.

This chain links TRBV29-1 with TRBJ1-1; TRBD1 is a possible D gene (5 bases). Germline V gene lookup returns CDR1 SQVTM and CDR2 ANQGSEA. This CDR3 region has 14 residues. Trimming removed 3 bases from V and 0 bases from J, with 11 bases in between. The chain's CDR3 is CSVDGVTVNTEAFF. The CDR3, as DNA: TGCAGCGTTGATGGTGTGACAGTGAACACTGAAGCTTTCTTT.

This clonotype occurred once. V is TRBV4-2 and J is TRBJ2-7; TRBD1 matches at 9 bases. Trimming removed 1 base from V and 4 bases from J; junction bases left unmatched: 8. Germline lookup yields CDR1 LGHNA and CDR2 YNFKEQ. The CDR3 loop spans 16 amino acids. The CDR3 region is CASSQGGPGQGYEQYF. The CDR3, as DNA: TGTGCCAGCAGCCAAGGGGGGCCGGGACAGGGATACGAGCAGTACTTC.

The CDR3 DNA sequence: TGTGCCAGCAGCTTACATGGGGGTCAGCCCCAGCATTTT. Amino acids: CASSLHGGQPQHF. V and J are TRBV7-6 and TRBJ1-5; D is possibly TRBD1 (5 bases). V lost 2 bases, J lost 6 bases, and 8 bases lay in between. This CDR3 spans 13 amino acids. The germline V gene encodes CDR1 SGHVS and CDR2 FNYEAQ.

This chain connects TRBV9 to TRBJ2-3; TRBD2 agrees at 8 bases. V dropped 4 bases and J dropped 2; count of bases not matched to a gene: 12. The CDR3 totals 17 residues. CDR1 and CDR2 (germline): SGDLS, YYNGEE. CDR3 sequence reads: CASSPRPRGAYTDTQYF. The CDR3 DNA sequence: TGTGCCAGCAGCCCCCGCCCGCGGGGGGCCTACACAGATACGCAGTATTTT.

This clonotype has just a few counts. CDR3 nucleotide sequence: TGTGCCAGCAGTACCGAAAGGGACATGTCCCTATCCGGACTATCTATCCTCTCCGAGCAGTACTTC. Translation gives CASSTERDMSLSGLSILSEQYF. The J gene is TRBJ2-7, the V gene TRBV6-1; D is perhaps TRBD1 or TRBD2 (6 bases each). Germline assignment: CDR1 MNHNS and CDR2 SASEGT. This CDR3 spans 22 amino acids. The germline V and J ends were trimmed by 5 bases and 6 bases, with 41 bases remaining between them.

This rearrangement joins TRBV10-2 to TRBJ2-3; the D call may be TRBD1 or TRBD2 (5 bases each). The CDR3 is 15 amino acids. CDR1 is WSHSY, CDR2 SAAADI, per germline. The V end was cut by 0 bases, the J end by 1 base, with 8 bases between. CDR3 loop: CASSESGTRTDTQYF. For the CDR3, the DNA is TGCGCCAGCAGTGAGTCAGGGACCCGCACAGATACGCAGTATTTT.

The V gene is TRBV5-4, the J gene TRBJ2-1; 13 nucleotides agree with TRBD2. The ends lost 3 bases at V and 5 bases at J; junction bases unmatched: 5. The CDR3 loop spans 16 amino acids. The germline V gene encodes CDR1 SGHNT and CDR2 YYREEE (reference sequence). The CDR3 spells CASSSGTSGGDNEQFF. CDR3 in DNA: TGTGCCAGCAGCTCGGGTACTAGCGGGGGGGACAATGAGCAGTTCTTC.

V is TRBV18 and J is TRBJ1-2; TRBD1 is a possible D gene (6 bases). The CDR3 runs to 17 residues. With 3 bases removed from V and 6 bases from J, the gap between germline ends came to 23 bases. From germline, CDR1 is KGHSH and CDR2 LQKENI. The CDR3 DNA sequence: TGTGCCAGCTCACCGCCCGGGGGGGGCGCAGGGAGTAATGGCTACACCTTC. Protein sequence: CASSPPGGGAGSNGYTF. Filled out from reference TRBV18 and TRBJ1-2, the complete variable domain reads NAGVMQNPRHLVRRRGQEARLRCSPMKGHSHVYWYRQLPEEGLKFMVYLQKENIIDESGMPKERFSAEFPKEGPSILRIQQVVRGDSAAYFCASSPPGGGAGSNGYTFGSGTRLTVV.

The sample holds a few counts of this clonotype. CDR3 coding DNA: TGTGCCAGCAGTTCCGGACTAGCGGCCCACACAGATACGCAGTATTTT. Encoded protein: CASSSGLAAHTDTQYF. J is TRBJ2-3 and V is TRBV12-3 or TRBV12-4; 10 nucleotides agree with TRBD2. There are 16 residues in the CDR3. The V gene end was trimmed by 4 bases and the J gene end by 2 bases; junction bases not matched to a gene: 6.

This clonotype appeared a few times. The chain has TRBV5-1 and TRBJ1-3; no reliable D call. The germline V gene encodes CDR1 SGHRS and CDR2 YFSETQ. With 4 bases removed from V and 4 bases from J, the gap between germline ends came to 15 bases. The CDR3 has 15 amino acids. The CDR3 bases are TGCGCCAGCAGCCCGTATGGGGATCTAGGAAACACCATATATTTT. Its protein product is CASSPYGDLGNTIYF.

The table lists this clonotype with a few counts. CDR3 sequence (DNA): TGTGCCAGCAGTTATCCTGGGACTGAGCAGTTCTTC. It yields the protein CASSYPGTEQFF. The V call is TRBV6-6, the J call TRBJ2-1; D tentatively reads TRBD1 or TRBD2 (5 bases each). Germline values: CDR1 MNHNY, CDR2 SVGAGI (reference sequence). The CDR3 runs to 12 residues. The germline V and J ends were trimmed by 3 bases and 9 bases, with 9 bases remaining between them.

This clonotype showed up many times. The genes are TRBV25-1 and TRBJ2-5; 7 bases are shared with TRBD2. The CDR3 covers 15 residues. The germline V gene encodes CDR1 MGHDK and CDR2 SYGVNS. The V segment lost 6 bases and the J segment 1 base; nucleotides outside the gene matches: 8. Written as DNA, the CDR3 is TGTGCCAGCAGCCTCCTTACTAGCGTCCAAGAGACCCAGTACTTC. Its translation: CASSLLTSVQETQYF.

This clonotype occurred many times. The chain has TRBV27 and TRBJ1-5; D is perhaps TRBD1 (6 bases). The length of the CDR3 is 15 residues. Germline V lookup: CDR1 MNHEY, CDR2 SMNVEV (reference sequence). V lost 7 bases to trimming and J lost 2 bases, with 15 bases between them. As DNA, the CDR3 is TGTGCCAGCACCCCGAGGGGGGCGGGCAATCAGCCCCAGCATTTT. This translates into CASTPRGAGNQPQHF.